The 23 T cell receptor beta chains below come from one sample, sequenced in a study of CD8 T cells in ankylosing spondylitis. From the 5' RACE reads, TCRdb called clonotypes with MiXCR, one entry per CDR3 protein. The sample holds just under 550,000 distinct CDR3 sequences, about an eighth seen once. Study-level results: The study identified a TCR beta motif of roughly eight highly homologous variants that appeared characteristic of ankylosing spondylitis blood.

The antigens these receptors bind are not known. Sequencing was performed on blood, either unsorted or a sorted T cell fraction (not recorded which). These receptors came from a male donor with ankylosing spondylitis.

This clonotype was observed a few times. As DNA, the CDR3 is TGTGCCAGCAGTTCCCTGGGGCGGGCGTTAGGGACTGAAGCTTTCTTT. Its protein is CASSSLGRALGTEAFF. This chain joins TRBV12-3 or TRBV12-4 and TRBJ1-1; D might be TRBD1 (5 bases). CDR3 size: 16 residues. V dropped 4 bases and J dropped 5 bases, with 20 bases sitting between them.

This clonotype was seen more than once but under ten times. The V gene is TRBV3-1, the J gene TRBJ1-5; D ambiguous. Between the trimmed V and J ends, which lost 3 bases and 4 bases, there was a span of 10 bases. The CDR3 extends over 14 amino acids. Germline CDR1 and CDR2: LGHDT and YNNKEL (reference sequence). CDR3: CASSQDYGNQPQHF. The CDR3, as DNA: TGTGCCAGCAGCCAGGATTACGGGAATCAGCCCCAGCATTTT.

In DNA, the CDR3 is TGCAGCGTTGGCGCGGGCGGAGAGACCCAGTACTTC. The encoded protein is CSVGAGGETQYF. The chain joins TRBV29-1 to TRBJ2-5, with D possibly TRBD2 on 5 matching bases. CDR1 is SQVTM, CDR2 ANQGSEA, per germline. CDR3 length: 12 residues. Deletions cut 4 bases from V and 4 bases from J, with 10 bases between.

This clonotype was observed a few times. The CDR3 loop is CASTWTSLDSVNQPQHF. Written as DNA, the CDR3 is TGTGCCAGCACCTGGACTTCCCTGGATTCGGTTAATCAGCCCCAGCATTTT. This rearrangement joins TRBV12-3 or TRBV12-4 to TRBJ1-5; no clear D gene. The length of the CDR3 is 17 residues. The V end lost 7 bases, the J end lost 4 bases, and 23 bases lay between the germline ends.

There are a few counts of this clonotype. This chain links TRBV5-1 with TRBJ2-5; 11 nucleotides align to TRBD1. CDR1 and CDR2 (germline): SGHRS, YFSETQ. Trimming removed 5 bases from V and 4 bases from J; junction bases left unmatched: 4. The CDR3 totals 14 residues. DNA of the CDR3: TGCGCCAGCAGAACCGGGACAGGGGGAGAGACCCAGTACTTC. It encodes CASRTGTGGETQYF.

This clonotype came up a few times. The chain employs TRBV29-1 and TRBJ2-7, with D possibly matching TRBD1 (5 bases). V was cut by 3 bases and J by 3 bases, with 12 bases left in between. The CDR3 is 13 residues long. Germline values: CDR1 SQVTM, CDR2 ANQGSEA. For the CDR3, the DNA is TGCAGCGTTGATACTGGGGCGAGCTACGAGCAGTACTTC. Translation gives CSVDTGASYEQYF.

This chain connects TRBV6-1 to TRBJ2-1, with D maybe TRBD2 (6 bases). Germline V gene data show CDR1 as MNHNS and CDR2 as SASEGT. The CDR3 consists of 15 residues. The V end lost 6 bases, the J end lost 0 bases, and 12 bases lay between the germline ends. The CDR3 region is CASRLNSGSYNEQFF. The DNA for the CDR3 is TGTGCCAGCAGACTCAATAGCGGCTCCTACAATGAGCAGTTCTTC.

The J gene is TRBJ2-7, the V gene TRBV24-1, with 8 bases fitting TRBD1. This CDR3 comprises 15 residues. The J segment lost 3 bases and the V segment lost 3 bases, leaving 6 bases of the junction unmatched. The V gene's germline CDR1 is KGHDR and CDR2 SFDVKD. The DNA for the CDR3 is TGTGCCACCAGTGATAATGGAGACAGGGGCTACGAGCAGTACTTC. This sequence encodes CATSDNGDRGYEQYF.

In this sample, this clonotype turned up once. The chain has TRBV19 and TRBJ1-3, with a weak D call TRBD1 (5 bases). Germline CDR1 LNHDA, CDR2 SQIVND (reference sequence). Trimming took 0 bases from V and 0 from J, leaving 9 bases between them. The CDR3 covers 16 residues. DNA of the CDR3: TGTGCCAGTAGTATAGAGACGACAGTCTCTGGAAACACCATATATTTT. Amino acids: CASSIETTVSGNTIYF.

Here the CDR3 reads CASSLNGRETQYF. In DNA form, the CDR3 reads TGTGCCAGCAGCTTAAACGGGAGAGAGACCCAGTACTTC. The chain carries TRBV7-6 and TRBJ2-5, with D perhaps matching TRBD2 (6 bases). Trimming shortened V by 2 bases and J by 4 bases, and 8 bases separated the two germline ends. CDR3 length: 13 residues. CDR1 is SGHVS, CDR2 FNYEAQ, per germline.

This clonotype has a handful of counts. This chain joins TRBV12-3 or TRBV12-4 and TRBJ2-7; 11 bases line up with TRBD1. This CDR3 comprises 17 residues. The V gene end was trimmed by 3 bases and the J gene end by 4 bases; junction bases not matched to a gene: 11. The CDR3 bases are TGTGCCAGCAGTTTTTGGGGACAGGGGGTCCCTGGGTACGAGCAGTACTTC. This gives the protein CASSFWGQGVPGYEQYF.

This clonotype has just a few counts. The chain links TRBV2 to TRBJ2-1, with no clear D. The CDR3 sequence is 13 residues long. The V gene lost 7 bases and the J gene lost 1 base, with 8 bases spanning the gap. Germline CDR1 reads SNHLY; CDR2 reads FYNNEI. The CDR3 loop reads CASNGPSYNEQFF. The CDR3 bases are TGTGCCAGCAACGGGCCTTCCTACAATGAGCAGTTCTTC.

The chain is built from TRBV12-3 or TRBV12-4 and TRBJ1-6, with a weak D call TRBD1 (6 bases). This CDR3 spans 14 amino acids. The V end was cut by 3 bases, the J end by 13 bases, with 16 bases between. The CDR3 DNA reads as TGTGCCAGCAGTTTCGGGACACGGGATTTCCCCCTCCACTTT. Translated, it gives CASSFGTRDFPLHF.

The chain uses TRBV11-2 and TRBJ2-1; unclear D gene. V shed 2 bases and J shed 6 bases, with 14 bases lying between them. Germline CDR1 is SGHAT and CDR2 is FQNNGV. This CDR3 comprises 15 residues. CDR3 loop: CASSLLSGAINEQFF. CDR3 in DNA: TGTGCCAGCAGCTTACTCTCCGGAGCGATCAATGAGCAGTTCTTC.

This clonotype was observed a few times. J is TRBJ1-5 and V is TRBV7-9; no clear D. Germline-derived CDR1 and CDR2 are SEHNR and FQNEAQ (reference sequence). With 5 bases removed from V and 9 bases from J, the gap between germline ends came to 11 bases. The CDR3 extends over 12 amino acids. This CDR3 reads CASSATGGPQHF. The CDR3 bases are TGTGCCAGCAGCGCGACGGGTGGGCCCCAGCATTTT.

This clonotype occurred a few times. The chain uses TRBV12-3 or TRBV12-4 and TRBJ2-6; no clear D gene. Trimming removed 6 bases from V and 0 bases from J, with 18 bases in between. CDR3 length equals 18 residues. CDR3 bases: TGTGCCAGCAGGAGGTCACAGAAATTTACCTCTGGGGCCAACGTCCTGACTTTC. It specifies CASRRSQKFTSGANVLTF.

In its sample, this clonotype was seen a few times. The chain employs TRBV4-1 and TRBJ2-1, with TRBD1 identical over 7 bases. Germline trimming cut 2 bases from V and 1 base from J; bases unmatched to any gene: 5. The length of the CDR3 is 16 residues. Germline V gives CDR1 MGHRA, CDR2 YSYEKL. This CDR3 is CASSQRDRISYNEQFF. The CDR3, as DNA: TGCGCCAGCAGCCAACGGGACAGAATTTCCTACAATGAGCAGTTCTTC.

The chain links TRBV6-1 to TRBJ2-7; D is unresolved. The CDR3 is made up of 13 amino acids. In germline, CDR1 is MNHNS, CDR2 SASEGT. V was clipped by 5 bases and J by 4 bases, with 12 bases between them. CDR3 region: CASSIQFQYEQYV. CDR3 DNA: TGTGCCAGCAGTATTCAGTTTCAATACGAGCAGTACGTC.

The rearrangement uses TRBV20-1 and TRBJ2-1; 13 bases are a match to TRBD2. Germline V gene lookup returns CDR1 DFQATT and CDR2 SNEGSKA (reference sequence). Trimming removed 6 bases from V and 7 bases from J; junction bases left unmatched: 6. The CDR3 extends over 14 amino acids. The CDR3 sequence is CSATTSGRINEQFF. CDR3 bases: TGCAGTGCGACGACTAGCGGGAGGATAAATGAGCAGTTCTTC.

V is TRBV12-3 or TRBV12-4 and J is TRBJ2-7, with TRBD1 identical over 7 bases. The CDR3 contains 18 residues. CDR3 sequence (DNA): TGTGCCAGCTGTTTAACCCTATCGACAGGGAACCCTTTGATGGAGCAGTACGTC. Its translation is CASCLTLSTGNPLMEQYV.

This clonotype has at least ten counts. This sequence joins TRBV6-1 and TRBJ2-5, with 7 nucleotides matching TRBD1. Germline assignment: CDR1 MNHNS and CDR2 SASEGT. The CDR3 length is 14 residues. V was pared by 5 bases and J by 1 base, with 4 bases of the junction left unmatched. The CDR3 sequence is CASSRTGLQETQYF. CDR3 DNA sequence: TGTGCCAGCAGTCGGACAGGCCTCCAAGAGACCCAGTACTTC.

This clonotype was counted only a few times. The genes are TRBV7-8 and TRBJ2-1; 7 positions match TRBD1. CDR1 and CDR2 from the germline V gene are SGHVS and FQNEAQ. This CDR3 spans 17 amino acids. The ends lost 2 bases at V and 6 bases at J; junction bases unmatched: 13. The CDR3 coding sequence is TGTGCCAGCAGCTTATCCGGGTGGGGACAGATAGTCAATGAGCAGTTCTTC. Protein: CASSLSGWGQIVNEQFF.

The chain has TRBV4-2 and TRBJ2-1; D uncertain. In germline, CDR1 is LGHNA, CDR2 YNFKEQ. Trimming shortened V by 0 bases and J by 1 base, and 7 bases separated the two germline ends. CDR3 length equals 15 residues. The CDR3 sequence: CASSQDRRSYNEQFF. As DNA, the CDR3 is TGTGCCAGCAGCCAAGACCGACGGTCCTACAATGAGCAGTTCTTC.